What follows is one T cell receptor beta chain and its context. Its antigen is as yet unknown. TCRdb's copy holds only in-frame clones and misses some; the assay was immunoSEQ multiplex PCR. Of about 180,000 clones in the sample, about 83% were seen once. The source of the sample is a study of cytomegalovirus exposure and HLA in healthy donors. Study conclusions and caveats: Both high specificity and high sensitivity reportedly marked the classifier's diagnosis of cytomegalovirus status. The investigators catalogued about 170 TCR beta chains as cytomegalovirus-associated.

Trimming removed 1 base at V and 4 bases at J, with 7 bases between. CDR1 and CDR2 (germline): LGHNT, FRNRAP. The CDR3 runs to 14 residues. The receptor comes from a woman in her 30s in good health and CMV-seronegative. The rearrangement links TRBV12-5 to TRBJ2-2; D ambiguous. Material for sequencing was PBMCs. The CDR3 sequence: CASGLGQPTGELFF. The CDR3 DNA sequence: TGTGCTAGTGGTTTGGGGCAACCCACCGGGGAGCTGTTTTTT.